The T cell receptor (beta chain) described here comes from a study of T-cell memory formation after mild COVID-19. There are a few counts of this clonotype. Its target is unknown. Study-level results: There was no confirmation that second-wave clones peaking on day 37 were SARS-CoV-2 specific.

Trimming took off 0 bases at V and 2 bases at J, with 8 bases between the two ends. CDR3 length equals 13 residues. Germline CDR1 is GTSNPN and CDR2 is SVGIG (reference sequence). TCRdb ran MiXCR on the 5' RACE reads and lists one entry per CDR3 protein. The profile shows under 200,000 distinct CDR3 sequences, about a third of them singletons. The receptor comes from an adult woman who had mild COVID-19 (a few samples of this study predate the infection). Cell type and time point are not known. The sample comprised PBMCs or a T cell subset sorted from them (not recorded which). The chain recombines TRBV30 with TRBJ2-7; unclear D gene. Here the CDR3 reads CAWSVASAYEQYF. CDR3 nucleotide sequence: TGTGCCTGGAGTGTCGCCAGCGCCTACGAGCAGTACTTC.